The subject of this entry is one TCR beta chain. Its antigen is currently not known. Per-base quality was not reported, and no clone a single base away is much larger than it. This sample is part of a study of blood T cell repertoires in COVID-19 (dated by TCRdb to the early 2020s). Notes on the research overall: Samples covering the acute and convalescent phases of COVID-19 were provided by collaborators in the United States, Italy and Spain. HLA class I and class II types, where available, came from metadata supplied by the sample provider rather than from assay-based typing. Nearly every sample came with metadata listing a de-identified subject ID, COVID-19 status, age in years and sex. Samples were obtained from the ongoing ImmuneRACE study (first 160 participants) and from over 1,000 subjects provided by 6 global collaborators. The repertoires were released in a freely available public database intended as a resource for research on the immune response to SARS-CoV-2. The material from the prospective study consisted of cDNA or gDNA derived from T cells, B-cell-depleted T cells, or PBMCs. The dataset comprised deeply sampled blood TCRbeta repertoires from subjects exposed to, actively infected with, or recovered from COVID-19.

TCRbeta CDR3 regions were amplified from genomic DNA by means of the immunoSEQ Assay, a bias-controlled multiplex PCR. The study's own analysis went as follows. The number of nucleated cells in each sample was estimated by amplification of reference gene primers within the assay. Sequence reads were collapsed and filtered to measure the absolute abundance of every unique TCRbeta CDR3 rearrangement. For each sample, productive Simpson clonality was calculated by taking the square root of Simpson's diversity index across productive rearrangements. TCRdb obtained this table from immuneACCESS and retained in-frame rearrangements with V and J assigned. These tables miss some clones; where compared with another copy, unresolved V genes account for less than half of the shortfall, and the remainder is unexplained. The D gene and trimming were derived from the DNA, and the V and J assignments and clone size from that table. The sample table holds about 79,000 clones, of which roughly 89% were seen once. Approximately 4.4% of the sample is taken by the ten largest.

Overall study results and their limits: Clinical and demographic metadata were provided uncurated, with the amount varying by source and participant.

The collaborating institutions used their own protocols to collect whole blood in K2EDTA tubes. For TCRbeta analysis, collaborators shipped samples as frozen whole blood, isolated PBMCs, or DNA extracted from either of those sample types. The germline V gene supplies CDR1 SGHRS and CDR2 YFSETQ. V is cut back by 6 bases and J by 4 bases, with 6 bases in the junction unmatched. Taken from cysteine to phenylalanine, the CDR3 has 14 residues. The retained sequence is limited to the CDR3, 42 bases, with the frame set at the first base. Sample: peripheral blood. Recombination connected TRBV5-1 to TRBJ2-2; 7 of the junction bases match TRBD1. This receptor was taken from a man aged 50 to 59 with active COVID-19. For the CDR3, the sequence is CASNEGATTGELFF. The nucleotides are TGCGCCAGCAACGAGGGGGCCACCACCGGGGAGCTGTTTTTT.